Following are 32 T cell receptor beta chains from one sample sequenced in a study of monozygotic twins with cystic fibrosis. TCRdb's copy holds only in-frame clones and misses some; the assay was immunoSEQ multiplex PCR. The profile shows 12,000 to 15,000 clones, about 88% of them singletons. The source material was blood. All receptors come from a boy between 10 and 17 years old with cystic fibrosis.

This chain uses TRBV4-1 with TRBJ1-5; D unclear. V shed 0 bases and J shed 4 bases, with 7 bases lying between them. Germline loops: CDR1 MGHRA, CDR2 YSYEKL. The CDR3 covers 14 residues. The CDR3 reads CASSQESANQPQHF. Written as DNA, the CDR3 is TGCGCCAGCAGCCAAGAGTCAGCTAATCAGCCCCAGCATTTT.

V is TRBV19 and J is TRBJ2-1; D not resolved. V lost 3 bases and J 0 bases, leaving 12 bases between the germline ends. Germline lookup yields CDR1 LNHDA and CDR2 SQIVND (reference sequence). The CDR3 sequence is 16 residues long. Here the CDR3 reads CASSIRPSSSYNEQFF. DNA for the CDR3: TGTGCCAGTAGTATCCGGCCTTCCAGCTCCTACAATGAGCAGTTCTTC.

The rearrangement links TRBV5-6 to TRBJ1-2, with TRBD1 matching over 7 bases. This CDR3 is 13 amino acids long. Germline-derived CDR1 and CDR2 are SGHDT and YYEEEE. With 6 bases clipped from V and 8 bases from J, the junction kept 10 bases outside the gene matches. CDR3 loop: CASTLDRVQGYTF. The CDR3 nucleotides are TGTGCCAGCACCCTAGACAGGGTGCAAGGCTACACCTTC.

J is TRBJ1-5 and V is TRBV10-2; D not resolved. CDR3 length: 12 amino acids. V lost 3 bases to trimming and J lost 6 bases, with 6 bases between them. Germline V gene data show CDR1 as WSHSY and CDR2 as SAAADI. CDR3 bases: TGCGCCAGCAGTGATTTCGGTCAGCCCCAGCATTTT. It is translated as CASSDFGQPQHF.

This chain links TRBV11-2 with TRBJ2-5, with D possibly TRBD2 on 6 matching bases. V was clipped by 5 bases and J by 5 bases, with 12 bases between them. The germline CDR1 and CDR2 sequences are SGHAT and FQNNGV. The CDR3 sequence is 13 residues long. This chain's CDR3 is CASSPRGAETQYF. In DNA form, the CDR3 reads TGTGCCAGCAGCCCCCGCGGGGCGGAGACCCAGTACTTC. Variable domain in full (rest from reference TRBV11-2 and TRBJ2-5): EAGVAQSPRYKIIEKRQSVAFWCNPISGHATLYWYQQILGQGPKLLIQFQNNGVVDDSQLPKDRFSAERLKGVDSTLKIQPAKLEDSAVYLCASSPRGAETQYFGPGTRLLVL.

This clone occurred a few times. V usage is TRBV7-9 and J usage is TRBJ1-1, with D perhaps matching TRBD1 (6 bases). The CDR3 has 13 residues. CDR1 SEHNR and CDR2 FQNEAQ come from the germline V gene (reference sequence). V was cut by 6 bases and J by 5 bases, with 13 bases left in between. The CDR3 DNA reads TGTGCCAGCAGGCAGGGGTTTGTGACTGAAGCTTTCTTT. Amino acid sequence: CASRQGFVTEAFF.

The rearrangement uses TRBV9 and TRBJ1-2; 7 bases fit TRBD1. The germline V gene has CDR1 SGDLS and CDR2 YYNGEE. The V and J ends lost 3 bases and 5 bases, in that order; junction bases with no gene match: 4. The length of the CDR3 is 13 residues. Here the CDR3 DNA reads TGTGCCAGCAGCGACAGGGGAGGGTATGGCTACACCTTC. Protein sequence: CASSDRGGYGYTF.

The chain uses TRBV28 and TRBJ1-2, with unresolved D. This CDR3 is built from 12 residues. V lost 6 bases to trimming and J lost 8 bases, with 13 bases between them. Germline V gene sequence: CDR1 MDHEN, CDR2 SYDVKM. CDR3 bases: TGTGCCAGCAGCGAAGACCGGTGGGGCTACACCTTC. This encodes CASSEDRWGYTF.

This rearrangement joins TRBV14 to TRBJ1-2; 11 bases are a match to TRBD1. Per germline, CDR1 SGHDN and CDR2 FVKESK. The CDR3 runs to 13 residues. V gave up 4 bases and J gave up 7 bases; unmatched junction bases: 2. The CDR3, as DNA: TGTGCCAGCAGCCCGGGGACAGGGGGTGGCTACACCTTC. The encoded protein is CASSPGTGGGYTF.

The V gene is TRBV11-1, the J gene TRBJ2-5, with no clear D. Trimming took 1 base from V and 2 from J, leaving 11 bases between them. Germline CDR1 is SGHAT and CDR2 is FQDESV (reference sequence). The CDR3 spans 15 residues. CDR3 in amino acids: CASSLEPGQQETQYF. In DNA form, the CDR3 reads TGTGCCAGCAGCTTAGAACCGGGCCAACAAGAGACCCAGTACTTC.

In this sample, this clone turned up once. J is TRBJ1-4 and V is TRBV4-1; D might be TRBD1 (6 bases). This CDR3 has 15 residues. Germline-derived CDR1 and CDR2 are MGHRA and YSYEKL. Deletions cut 6 bases from V and 6 bases from J, with 17 bases between. DNA for the CDR3: TGCGCCAGCAGACACACAGGGAGGAAGGATGAAAAACTGTTTTTT. This encodes CASRHTGRKDEKLFF.

Only a few counts were recorded for this clone. Here the CDR3 DNA reads TGTGCCAGCAGTTACTTCAGGGCGAACACTGAAGCTTTCTTT. Protein sequence: CASSYFRANTEAFF. V usage is TRBV6-5 and J usage is TRBJ1-1; the D gene is possibly TRBD1 (5 bases). The CDR3 runs 14 residues. Deletions cut 1 base from V and 1 base from J, with 7 bases between. Germline V lookup: CDR1 MNHEY, CDR2 SVGAGI.

The J gene is TRBJ2-1, the V gene TRBV5-6; 8 bases are shared with TRBD2. The CDR3 sequence is 16 residues long. Trimming cost V 4 bases and J 7 bases; bases outside gene matches: 13. Germline CDR1 and CDR2: SGHDT and YYEEEE. CDR3 in DNA: TGTGCCAGCAGCCTCAAGCGGGAGTACTCCTTGAATGAGCAGTTCTTC. Protein sequence: CASSLKREYSLNEQFF.

CDR3 sequence reads: CASSVRGDTDTQYF. CDR3 nucleotides: TGTGCCAGCAGCGTAAGAGGAGATACAGATACGCAGTATTTT. This sequence joins TRBV9 and TRBJ2-3; D uncertain. This CDR3 region has 14 residues. V lost 1 base to trimming and J lost 3 bases, with 9 bases between them. Germline V gene lookup returns CDR1 SGDLS and CDR2 YYNGEE.

This chain links TRBV19 with TRBJ2-3, with 7 bases lining up with TRBD1. The CDR3 is 19 amino acids. V lost 4 bases to trimming and J lost 1 base; unmatched junction nucleotides: 17. CDR1 and CDR2 (germline): LNHDA, SQIVND (reference sequence). The CDR3 sequence: CASSRVRGSNPFGTDTQYF. The CDR3 DNA sequence: TGTGCCAGTAGTAGGGTCAGGGGGTCGAACCCATTTGGCACAGATACGCAGTATTTT.

The chain has TRBV30 and TRBJ1-4; D gene uncertain. CDR1 GTSNPN and CDR2 SVGIG come from the germline V gene (reference sequence). V gave up 5 bases and J gave up 8 bases, with 18 bases separating them. The CDR3 spans 14 residues. The CDR3 loop reads CAWQRRSGIEKLFF. In nucleotides, the CDR3 is TGTGCCTGGCAACGGCGATCGGGGATCGAAAAACTGTTTTTT.

The chain combines TRBV28 with TRBJ1-1; TRBD1 matches at 7 bases. V shed 5 bases and J 2 bases; nucleotides not matched to a gene: 5. This CDR3 region has 14 residues. Germline lookup yields CDR1 MDHEN and CDR2 SYDVKM. The CDR3 nucleotides read TGTGCCAGCAGTATAGGACAGGCCAACACTGAAGCTTTCTTT. Its protein product is CASSIGQANTEAFF.

The rearrangement uses TRBV25-1 and TRBJ2-5; D unresolved. Trimming shortened V by 0 bases and J by 0 bases, and 5 bases separated the two germline ends. Germline V gives CDR1 MGHDK, CDR2 SYGVNS. This CDR3 is 14 amino acids long. The CDR3 loop is CASSEYVDQETQYF. The CDR3 DNA reads as TGTGCCAGCAGTGAATATGTCGACCAAGAGACCCAGTACTTC.

This chain links TRBV5-1 with TRBJ1-3, with 10 bases identical to TRBD1. Germline CDR1 is SGHRS and CDR2 is YFSETQ. V lost 4 bases, J lost 0 bases, and 10 bases stayed unmatched. CDR3 length equals 18 residues. The CDR3 DNA reads TGCGCCAGCAGCAATATGCCGGGACAGGGGTCCTCTGGAAACACCATATATTTT. Translating gives CASSNMPGQGSSGNTIYF.

The table lists this clone with a count of one. V is TRBV2 and J is TRBJ1-6, with D unclear. The CDR3 sequence is 17 residues long. V lost 2 bases to trimming and J lost 5 bases, with 16 bases between them. Germline loops: CDR1 SNHLY, CDR2 FYNNEI. This CDR3 reads CASSEWEGNENNSPLHF. The CDR3 region has the DNA TGTGCCAGCAGTGAATGGGAGGGAAACGAAAATAATTCACCCCTCCACTTT.

The chain employs TRBV6-5 and TRBJ1-4; D is ambiguous. Germline V gene data show CDR1 as MNHEY and CDR2 as SVGAGI. V was clipped by 0 bases and J by 4 bases, with 9 bases between them. The CDR3 spans 15 residues. CDR3: CASSYSQTGNEKLFF. The CDR3 DNA reads as TGTGCCAGCAGTTACTCCCAGACGGGTAATGAAAAACTGTTTTTT.

The J gene is TRBJ2-2, the V gene TRBV4-1; D is unresolved. The CDR3 spans 16 residues. Per germline, CDR1 MGHRA and CDR2 YSYEKL. V gave up 1 base and J gave up 4 bases, with 13 bases separating them. The CDR3 DNA reads as TGCGCCAGCAGCCAAGTTTTTCCTATCGGCACCGGGGAGCTGTTTTTT. Translation gives CASSQVFPIGTGELFF.

The chain carries TRBV15 and TRBJ1-4; tentative D call: TRBD1 (5 bases). The germline V gene has CDR1 LNHNV and CDR2 YYDKDF (reference sequence). The CDR3 has 16 residues. V was cut by 3 bases and J by 3 bases, with 14 bases left in between. CDR3 nucleotides: TGTGCCACCAGCAGCAGACGAGGGGCGTCTAATGAAAAACTGTTTTTT. It encodes CATSSRRGASNEKLFF.

The chain joins TRBV5-1 to TRBJ2-1; D tentatively reads TRBD1 or TRBD2 (5 bases each). V dropped 9 bases and J dropped 6 bases, with 16 bases sitting between them. The CDR3 is made up of 13 amino acids. Germline-derived CDR1 and CDR2 are SGHRS and YFSETQ. The CDR3 reads CANHGTRGNEQFF. CDR3 nucleotide sequence: TGCGCCAACCACGGGACGCGCGGCAATGAGCAGTTCTTC.

About this clone itself: The junction departs from germline at one end; a sequencing error may be responsible. This chain links TRBV11-2 with TRBJ1-5; D ambiguous. CDR1 is SGHAT and CDR2 is FQNNGV in the germline V gene. The CDR3 spans 14 residues. The CDR3 DNA reads as TGTGCCAGCAGCTTAGATTATACGAATCCGCCCCAGCATTTT. Protein sequence: CASSLDYTNPPQHF.

The rearrangement joins TRBV5-4 to TRBJ2-2; D not resolved. The V and J ends lost 0 bases and 3 bases respectively, with 0 bases between them. The V gene's germline CDR1 is SGHNT and CDR2 YYREEE (reference sequence). CDR3 length: 12 amino acids. This chain's CDR3 is CASSLDTGELFF. The DNA for the CDR3 is TGTGCCAGCAGCTTGGACACCGGGGAGCTGTTTTTT.

The rearrangement joins TRBV19 to TRBJ1-5; no reliable D call. The length of the CDR3 is 17 residues. Germline CDR1 is LNHDA and CDR2 is SQIVND (reference sequence). V lost 1 base to trimming and J lost 0 bases, with 13 bases between them. CDR3 sequence: CASSIGPNQYSNQPQHF. For the CDR3, the DNA is TGTGCCAGTAGTATAGGACCTAACCAATATAGCAATCAGCCCCAGCATTTT.

The chain uses TRBV5-1 and TRBJ2-7; possibly TRBD2 for D (7 bases). Germline lookup yields CDR1 SGHRS and CDR2 YFSETQ. V was trimmed by 4 bases and J by 3 bases, leaving 20 bases between them. This CDR3 is 16 amino acids long. In nucleotides, the CDR3 is TGCGCCAGCAGCCCAGTGGGGGGGCGACTCTTCTACGAGCAGTACTTC. It yields the protein CASSPVGGRLFYEQYF.

The chain carries TRBV2 and TRBJ2-1; 10 positions agree with TRBD2. This CDR3 has 13 amino acids. J gave up 9 bases and V 7 bases, and 6 bases lay outside the gene matches. The germline V gene has CDR1 SNHLY and CDR2 FYNNEI. The CDR3 here is CASTGTSGIEQFF. The CDR3 DNA reads TGTGCCAGCACCGGTACTAGCGGGATTGAGCAGTTCTTC. The whole variable domain, remainder taken from reference TRBV2 and TRBJ2-1, is EPEVTQTPSHQVTQMGQEVILRCVPISNHLYFYWYRQILGQKVEFLVSFYNNEISEKSEIFDDQFSVERPDGSNFTLKIRSTKLEDSAMYFCASTGTSGIEQFFGPGTRLTVL.

The gene calls are TRBV4-2 and TRBJ2-7; 10 bases match TRBD2. Germline V gene sequence: CDR1 LGHNA, CDR2 YNFKEQ. This CDR3 contains 16 residues. The trim removed 4 bases at V and 2 bases at J, leaving 8 bases unmatched. CDR3 sequence (DNA): TGTGCCAGCAGCCGATCCCGAACTAGCGGGACCTACGAGCAGTACTTC. This gives the protein CASSRSRTSGTYEQYF.

This chain links TRBV11-2 with TRBJ2-7; 9 bases match TRBD2. The germline V gene has CDR1 SGHAT and CDR2 FQNNGV. This CDR3 region has 14 residues. J was trimmed by 5 bases and V by 1 base; bases with no gene match: 3. The CDR3 sequence: CASSLALAGNEQYF. The DNA for the CDR3 is TGTGCCAGCAGCTTAGCTCTAGCGGGGAACGAGCAGTACTTC.

The gene calls are TRBV10-3 and TRBJ2-7, with TRBD2 identical over 11 bases. V trimming: 10 bases; J trimming: 6 bases; junction bases outside the gene matches: 11. Germline CDR1 and CDR2: ENHRY and SYGVKD. The CDR3 consists of 14 residues. The CDR3 nucleotides are TGTGCCACCTCGCTAGCGGGAGGTGATGGCGAGCAGTACTTC. Translation gives CATSLAGGDGEQYF.